This T cell receptor beta chain comes out of a study of cytomegalovirus exposure and HLA in healthy donors. This CDR3 has 13 residues. V was clipped by 4 bases and J by 4 bases, with 11 bases between them. Germline V gene data show CDR1 as GTSNPN and CDR2 as SVGIG (reference sequence). The table lists this clone with a few counts. Its antigen remains unknown. Study-level findings and limits: Approximately 160 TCR beta chains were listed as cytomegalovirus-associated. Fewer N-insertions than the roughly 630-donor mean were reportedly shown by an Asian-associated ancestry cluster in a later analysis. As immune exposure information, only CMV serostatus was available.

It was with 60 Vbeta and 13 Jbeta primers that the PCR ran. This table comes from immunoSEQ multiplex PCR, and its TCRdb copy is limited to in-frame clones, with some not included. The sample carries more than 130,000 clones, around 77% recorded once. Although they were nominally healthy when sampled, donors likely had unrecorded immune exposures. Input material: PBMCs. This sequence joins TRBV30 and TRBJ1-5; D uncertain. This sequence originates from a woman aged 50 to 60 in good health and CMV-seronegative. DNA of the CDR3: TGTGCCTGGAAGGGAGGGTGGAATCAGCCCCAGCATTTT. Its translation: CAWKGGWNQPQHF.